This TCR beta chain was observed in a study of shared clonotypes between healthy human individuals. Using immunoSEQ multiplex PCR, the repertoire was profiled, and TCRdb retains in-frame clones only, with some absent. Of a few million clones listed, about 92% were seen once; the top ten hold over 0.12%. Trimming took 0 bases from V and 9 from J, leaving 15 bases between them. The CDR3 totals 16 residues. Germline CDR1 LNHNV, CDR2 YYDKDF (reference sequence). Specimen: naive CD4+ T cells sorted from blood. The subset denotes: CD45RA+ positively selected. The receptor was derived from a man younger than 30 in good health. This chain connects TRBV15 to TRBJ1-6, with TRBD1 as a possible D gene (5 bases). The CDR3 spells CATSRDPRTFGSPLHF. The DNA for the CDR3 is TGTGCCACCAGCAGAGACCCCCGGACATTTGGTTCACCCCTCCACTTT. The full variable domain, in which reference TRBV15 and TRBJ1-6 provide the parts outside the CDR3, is DAMVIQNPRYQVTQFGKPVTLSCSQTLNHNVMYWYQQKSSQAPKLLFHYYDKDFNNEADTPDNFQSRRPNTSFCFLDIRSPGLGDTAMYLCATSRDPRTFGSPLHFGNGTRLTVT.